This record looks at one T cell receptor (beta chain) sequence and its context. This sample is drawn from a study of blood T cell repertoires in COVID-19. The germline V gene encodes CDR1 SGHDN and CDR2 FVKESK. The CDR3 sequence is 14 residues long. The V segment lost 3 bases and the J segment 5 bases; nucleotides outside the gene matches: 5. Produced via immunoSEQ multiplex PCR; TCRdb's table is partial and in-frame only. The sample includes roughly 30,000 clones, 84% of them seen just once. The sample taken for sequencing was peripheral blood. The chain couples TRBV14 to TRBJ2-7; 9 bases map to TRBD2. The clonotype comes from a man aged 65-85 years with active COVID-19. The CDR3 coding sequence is TGTGCCAGCAGCCAGCGGGGGGGCCGTGACGAGCAGTACTTC. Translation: CASSQRGGRDEQYF.